The subject of this entry is one T cell receptor (beta chain). This receptor's antigen is unknown. Nothing much larger sits one base from this clone, and base qualities are not available. This sample is drawn from a study of technical replicates of blood from a few donors (dated by TCRdb to about 2017). Library creation used the immunoSEQ multiplex PCR assay. TCRdb stores this immuneACCESS table with in-frame sequences only. Part of the clones is absent; in the studies checked, under half of the shortfall reflects unresolved V genes, and no reason is known for the rest. The sample table shows about 89,000 clones, and 85% to 95% are seen once. The leading ten clones occupy 0.2% to 0.25% of the sample. At the junction V is shortened by 5 bases and J by 0 bases, with 13 bases in between. The germline V gene gives CDR1 as SNHLY and CDR2 as FYNNEI. Spanning cysteine to phenylalanine, the CDR3 consists of 16 amino acids. The retained sequence is limited to the CDR3, 48 bases, with the frame set at the first base.

The source material was T cells isolated from PBMCs. This sequence uses TRBV2 and TRBJ2-2; no D gene can be assigned with confidence. The clonotype originates from a human donor in good health. The CDR3 reads as follows: CASSRTRLSNTGELFF. The DNA reads as follows: TGTGCCAGCAGTAGAACGAGGTTATCGAACACCGGGGAGCTGTTTTTT.